A single sample is the source of the 22 T cell receptor beta chains below, sequenced in a study of human T cells and chemical hapten exposure. Regarding time point: pre-sensitization, week 0. Treatment here: therapeutic diphenylcyclopropenone sensitization with weekly scalp DPC. Unfractionated whole blood yielded total RNA. Via MiXCR, TCRdb re-called the RACE reads, giving one row per CDR3 protein. The repertoire holds just under 35,000 distinct CDR3 sequences, 10% seen once, with 25% to 35% in the top ten. The sample consisted of whole blood, taken in connection with sensitization to the hapten diphenylcyclopropenone (DPC). The source is a man aged 45-65 years with alopecia areata. Some clones in this sample may be carry-over from other donors' samples.

This clonotype was found many times. This chain connects TRBV10-3 to TRBJ1-4; 7 positions match TRBD1. Germline CDR1 and CDR2: ENHRY and SYGVKD. This CDR3 comprises 13 residues. Losses at the gene ends were 8 bases for V and 4 bases for J; bases not matched to a gene: 4. CDR3 in DNA: TGTGCCATCGGGGACAGTGTTAATGAAAAACTGTTTTTT. Its translation: CAIGDSVNEKLFF.

There are many counts of this clonotype. The chain joins TRBV19 to TRBJ2-2; no definite D call. V lost 3 bases to trimming and J lost 1 base, with 6 bases between them. This CDR3 spans 14 amino acids. Germline assignment: CDR1 LNHDA and CDR2 SQIVND (reference sequence). The CDR3 nucleotides read TGTGCCAGTAGTATTGGGCAGAACACCGGGGAGCTGTTTTTT. This codes for CASSIGQNTGELFF.

This sequence joins TRBV21-1 and TRBJ2-4. TRBV21-1 is marked as a pseudogene. CDR3 length equals 15 residues. The CDR3 loop is CASSKVVEGWNIQYF. The CDR3 coding sequence is TGTGCCAGCAGCAAAGTGGTTGAAGGCTGGAACATTCAGTACTTC.

The sample holds a few counts of this clonotype. The chain has TRBV7-2 and TRBJ1-1, with no clear D. The V and J ends lost 4 bases and 4 bases respectively, with 7 bases between them. The germline V gene has CDR1 SGHTA and CDR2 FQGNSA. This CDR3 comprises 12 residues. DNA of the CDR3: TGTGCCAGCAGCTCCCAGGCCACTGAAGCTTTCTTT. Residues: CASSSQATEAFF.

In this sample, this clonotype turned up many times. The J gene is TRBJ2-7, the V gene TRBV5-4, with D possibly matching TRBD1 (5 bases). Deletions cut 0 bases from V and 3 bases from J, with 10 bases between. Germline V CDR1 and CDR2: SGHNT, YYREEE (reference sequence). The CDR3 is 14 amino acids. Written as DNA, the CDR3 is TGTGCCAGCAGCTTGGCAGGGCCTAGCTACGAGCAGTACTTC. Its translation: CASSLAGPSYEQYF.

By share of the sample, this clonotype is medium-sized. The chain joins TRBV20-1 to TRBJ2-1; TRBD2 aligns across 15 bases. V was clipped by 6 bases and J by 9 bases; unmatched bases: 9. Per the germline V gene, CDR1 is DFQATT and CDR2 is SNEGSKA (reference sequence). This CDR3 has 15 amino acids. The CDR3 reads CSAGTSGGTLGEQFF. In nucleotides, the CDR3 is TGCAGTGCCGGGACTAGCGGGGGGACACTGGGTGAGCAGTTCTTC.

The chain has TRBV5-1 and TRBJ1-1; TRBD1 matches at 9 bases. The CDR3 contains 14 residues. CDR1 and CDR2 from the germline V gene are SGHRS and YFSETQ. The trim removed 3 bases at V and 5 bases at J, leaving 5 bases unmatched. The CDR3 reads CASSYGQGTTEAFF. In DNA, the CDR3 is TGCGCCAGCAGCTACGGACAGGGGACTACTGAAGCTTTCTTT.

In its sample, this clonotype was seen a few times. The chain recombines TRBV27 with TRBJ2-7, with 11 bases fitting TRBD2. With V trimmed by 2 bases and J by 4 bases, 4 bases remained unmatched. Per the germline V gene, CDR1 is MNHEY and CDR2 is SMNVEV (reference sequence). This CDR3 spans 15 amino acids. CDR3 sequence reads: CASSLMASGRYEQYF. CDR3 sequence (DNA): TGTGCCAGCAGTTTAATGGCTAGCGGGAGGTACGAGCAGTACTTC.

This clonotype was counted many times. The chain combines TRBV27 with TRBJ2-1; 9 nucleotides line up with TRBD1. Germline V gene lookup returns CDR1 MNHEY and CDR2 SMNVEV (reference sequence). After removal of 6 bases from V and 6 bases from J, the junction contained 12 bases not matched to a gene. The CDR3 length is 16 residues. Here the CDR3 DNA reads TGTGCCAGCAGCCCCAGCGGGACAGGGTCTCCCAATGAGCAGTTCTTC. Translating gives CASSPSGTGSPNEQFF.

This clonotype was counted ten times or more. CDR3 nucleotides: TGCGCCAGCAGTGGTGGGACTGCTGAAGCTTTCTTT. The encoded protein is CASSGGTAEAFF. This sequence joins TRBV10-1 and TRBJ1-1; TRBD1 might be the D (5 bases). V was shortened by 4 bases and J by 6 bases, with 9 bases between the two germline ends. The CDR3 runs to 12 residues. Germline CDR1 and CDR2: WNHNN and SYGVQD (reference sequence).

This clonotype was counted ten times or more. The CDR3 DNA sequence: TGTGCCAGCAACTTGGACAGGGGGAACACTGAAGCTTTCTTT. Encoded protein: CASNLDRGNTEAFF. This chain links TRBV6-1 with TRBJ1-1, with TRBD1 matching 9 bases. Losses at the gene ends were 7 bases for V and 1 base for J; bases not matched to a gene: 4. CDR3 size: 14 residues. The V gene's germline CDR1 is MNHNS and CDR2 SASEGT.

The chain employs TRBV10-3 and TRBJ2-5; 8 nucleotides agree with TRBD2. Unmatched junction bases numbered 11, after V lost 4 bases and J lost 1 base. This CDR3 comprises 17 residues. Per the germline V gene, CDR1 is ENHRY and CDR2 is SYGVKD. The CDR3 region has the DNA TGTGCCATCAGTGCCGACGTCGGGAGGGCCGGCCAAGAGACCCAGTACTTC. Encoded protein: CAISADVGRAGQETQYF.

The CDR3 reads CSVEGGASSYEQYF. The DNA of the CDR3 is TGCAGCGTTGAAGGCGGGGCGAGCTCCTACGAGCAGTACTTC. The chain recombines TRBV29-1 with TRBJ2-7; D possibly corresponds to TRBD2 (6 bases). This CDR3 has 14 amino acids. Per the germline V gene, CDR1 is SQVTM and CDR2 is ANQGSEA. Trimming took 1 base from V and 0 from J, leaving 10 bases between them.

This clonotype was recorded many times. The chain combines TRBV5-1 with TRBJ1-1; D is ambiguous. Germline values: CDR1 SGHRS, CDR2 YFSETQ. V gave up 1 base and J gave up 3 bases, with 7 bases separating them. CDR3 size: 13 residues. CDR3 in amino acids: CASSLTGDTEAFF. In nucleotides, the CDR3 is TGCGCCAGCAGCTTGACTGGGGACACTGAAGCTTTCTTT.

V gene TRBV7-9 combines with J gene TRBJ2-6; D uncertain. The ends were cut back, 1 base at V and 0 bases at J, with 7 bases in the middle. The germline gives CDR1 SEHNR, CDR2 FQNEAQ (reference sequence). The CDR3 runs to 16 residues. The chain's CDR3 is CASSLEVGSGANVLTF. Here the CDR3 DNA reads TGTGCCAGCAGCTTAGAGGTGGGCTCTGGGGCCAACGTCCTGACTTTC.

This clonotype has a count of ten or more. The chain carries TRBV20-1 and TRBJ2-7, with TRBD2 matching over 12 bases. The V gene end was trimmed by 3 bases and the J gene end by 4 bases; junction bases not matched to a gene: 7. The CDR3 consists of 15 residues. Germline CDR1 is DFQATT and CDR2 is SNEGSKA (reference sequence). CDR3: CSARPPTSGRYEQYF. The CDR3 DNA reads as TGCAGTGCTAGGCCCCCGACTAGCGGGAGATACGAGCAGTACTTC.

The table lists this clonotype with many counts. This chain connects TRBV6-2 or TRBV6-3 to TRBJ2-5; TRBD2 matches at 7 bases. Trimming removed 5 bases from V and 7 bases from J; junction bases left unmatched: 13. This CDR3 region has 15 residues. The germline CDR1 and CDR2 sequences are MNHEY and SVGEGT. CDR3 residues: CASSQTKTSQATQYF. CDR3 nucleotides: TGTGCCAGCAGTCAAACGAAGACTAGCCAGGCGACCCAGTACTTC.

This clonotype has at least ten counts. V and J are TRBV6-5 and TRBJ2-1, with D uncertain. The germline CDR1 and CDR2 sequences are MNHEY and SVGAGI. The CDR3 is 15 amino acids. V lost 6 bases, J lost 8 bases, and 20 bases lay in between. CDR3 DNA sequence: TGTGCCAGCAGACGCTACACCGGTCCAGTCGATGAGCAGTTCTTC. This translates into CASRRYTGPVDEQFF.

This clonotype was recorded at least ten times. The chain joins TRBV20-1 to TRBJ2-3, with a tentative D call TRBD1 (5 bases). Germline values: CDR1 DFQATT, CDR2 SNEGSKA (reference sequence). The CDR3 consists of 15 residues. V gave up 0 bases and J gave up 2 bases, with 12 bases separating them. CDR3 DNA: TGCAGTGCTAGAGATCGGCAGGGCCTCACAGATACGCAGTATTTT. Protein: CSARDRQGLTDTQYF.

This clonotype showed up many times. V and J are TRBV7-3 and TRBJ2-5, with D tentatively TRBD1 (6 bases). V was cut by 4 bases and J by 2 bases, with 11 bases left in between. The CDR3 extends over 14 amino acids. Per germline, CDR1 SGHTA and CDR2 FQGTGA. The CDR3 DNA reads TGTGCCAGCAGCTCCCAGGGGACGCAAGAGACCCAGTACTTC. This encodes CASSSQGTQETQYF. The whole variable domain, filled in from reference TRBV7-3 and TRBJ2-5, reads GAGVSQTPSNKVTEKGKYVELRCDPISGHTALYWYRQSLGQGPEFLIYFQGTGAADDSGLPNDRFFAVRPEGSVSTLKIQRTERGDSAVYLCASSSQGTQETQYFGPGTRLLVL.

There are many counts of this clonotype. The chain joins TRBV28 to TRBJ2-5; no clear D. CDR3 length equals 15 residues. Germline V gene lookup returns CDR1 MDHEN and CDR2 SYDVKM. V was trimmed by 4 bases and J by 1 base, leaving 13 bases between them. CDR3 in amino acids: CASSSASRVQETQYF. CDR3 sequence (DNA): TGTGCCAGCAGTTCCGCGTCTCGGGTCCAAGAGACCCAGTACTTC.

The chain uses TRBV29-1 and TRBJ1-2; 11 bases are a match to TRBD1. Losses at the gene ends were 7 bases for V and 8 bases for J; bases not matched to a gene: 6. The germline V gene encodes CDR1 SQVTM and CDR2 ANQGSEA. CDR3 length: 12 residues. The CDR3: CSAGTGGRGYTF. DNA for the CDR3: TGCAGCGCTGGGACAGGGGGAAGAGGCTACACCTTC.